This entry lists 16 T cell receptor beta chains sequenced from one sample in a study of T cell responses to AZD1222 COVID-19 vaccine. Generated by immunoSEQ multiplex PCR, the TCRdb table keeps only in-frame clones and is missing some. The sample holds about 18,000 clones; about 90% are singletons and the top ten take 7.5% to 9%. The sample here was peripheral blood, taken 28 days after the second AZD1222 dose. The receptors come from an adult who received the AZD1222 COVID-19 vaccine.

The gene calls are TRBV11-2 and TRBJ1-2, with 7 bases that match TRBD1. Per the germline V gene, CDR1 is SGHAT and CDR2 is FQNNGV. The CDR3 length is 14 residues. With 5 bases clipped from V and 2 bases from J, the junction kept 5 bases outside the gene matches. CDR3 residues: CASSVGGQNYGYTF. CDR3 DNA sequence: TGTGCCAGCAGCGTAGGGGGACAGAACTATGGCTACACCTTC. Looking up the rest from reference TRBV11-2 and TRBJ1-2 gives the full variable domain: EAGVAQSPRYKIIEKRQSVAFWCNPISGHATLYWYQQILGQGPKLLIQFQNNGVVDDSQLPKDRFSAERLKGVDSTLKIQPAKLEDSAVYLCASSVGGQNYGYTFGSGTRLTVV.

The CDR3 bases are TGTGCCAGCAGCTTACCGGGACTACATCGGTATTTT. Its translation: CASSLPGLHRYF. V is TRBV7-6 and J is TRBJ2-3; the match to TRBD2 covers 7 bases. Germline values: CDR1 SGHVS, CDR2 FNYEAQ. This CDR3 has 12 residues. J gave up 14 bases and V 2 bases, and 7 bases lay outside the gene matches.

Here the CDR3 reads CATSAGSADTQYF. The CDR3 bases are TGTGCCACCAGTGCCGGGTCTGCAGATACGCAGTATTTT. The chain recombines TRBV24-1 with TRBJ2-3; unclear D gene. V was trimmed by 5 bases and J by 4 bases, leaving 9 bases between them. In germline, CDR1 is KGHDR, CDR2 SFDVKD. This CDR3 contains 13 residues.

The chain has TRBV9 and TRBJ1-6; TRBD1 is a possible D gene (6 bases). This CDR3 comprises 15 residues. The V gene's germline CDR1 is SGDLS and CDR2 YYNGEE. The V and J ends lost 4 bases and 7 bases respectively, with 15 bases between them. For the CDR3, the DNA is TGTGCCAGCAGCCCCCTCGGACAGCTAAATTCACCCCTCCACTTT. Protein product: CASSPLGQLNSPLHF.

This clone came up once. J is TRBJ2-5 and V is TRBV18; perhaps TRBD1 as D (6 bases). Germline CDR1 KGHSH, CDR2 LQKENI. Trimming left V 2 bases short and J 1 base short, with 11 bases between. The CDR3 is 15 amino acids. The CDR3 DNA sequence: TGTGCCAGCTCACCATTTTCACAGGGCCAAGAGACCCAGTACTTC. Amino acids: CASSPFSQGQETQYF.

V gene TRBV5-4 combines with J gene TRBJ2-7; the D is unclear. The CDR3 runs 13 residues. CDR1 is SGHNT, CDR2 YYREEE, per germline (reference sequence). V was clipped by 4 bases and J by 5 bases, with 13 bases between them. The CDR3 bases are TGTGCCAGCAGCCCCCGGCTCATAGACGAGCAGTACTTC. As protein: CASSPRLIDEQYF. The complete variable domain, with remaining parts taken from reference TRBV5-4 and TRBJ2-7, reads ETGVTQSPTHLIKTRGQQVTLRCSSQSGHNTVSWYQQALGQGPQFIFQYYREEENGRGNFPPRFSGLQFPNYSSELNVNALELDDSALYLCASSPRLIDEQYFGPGTRLTVT.

The rearrangement joins TRBV20-1 to TRBJ1-2; D ambiguous. The V end lost 1 base, the J end lost 12 bases, and 12 bases lay between the germline ends. The germline gives CDR1 DFQATT, CDR2 SNEGSKA (reference sequence). The CDR3 length is 11 residues. The CDR3 region has the DNA TGCAGTGCTAGAGGGATGGCTGGGAACACCTTC. The encoded protein is CSARGMAGNTF.

The J gene is TRBJ1-5, the V gene TRBV11-2; D ambiguous. Germline CDR1 and CDR2: SGHAT and FQNNGV. The length of the CDR3 is 13 residues. V lost 3 bases to trimming and J lost 1 base, with 4 bases between them. The CDR3 sequence: CASSFGSNQPQHF. CDR3 bases: TGTGCCAGCAGCTTCGGAAGCAATCAGCCCCAGCATTTT.

The V gene is TRBV5-1, the J gene TRBJ2-2; the match to TRBD1 covers 10 bases. The CDR3 has 16 amino acids. Germline loops: CDR1 SGHRS, CDR2 YFSETQ. The ends lost 1 base at V and 4 bases at J; junction bases unmatched: 4. CDR3 amino acids: CASSLPTGGSTGELFF. Written as DNA, the CDR3 is TGCGCCAGCAGCTTGCCGACAGGGGGCAGCACCGGGGAGCTGTTTTTT.

The genes are TRBV15 and TRBJ1-4; D is perhaps TRBD1 (6 bases). The CDR3 runs 15 residues. Per the germline V gene, CDR1 is LNHNV and CDR2 is YYDKDF (reference sequence). Trimming shortened V by 3 bases and J by 7 bases, and 15 bases separated the two germline ends. The CDR3 DNA sequence: TGTGCCACCAGCAGGGACCTGACAGGTAGTGAAAAACTGTTTTTT. As protein: CATSRDLTGSEKLFF.

The chain links TRBV18 to TRBJ1-6; a possible D gene is TRBD1 (5 bases). The CDR3 runs 16 residues. V lost 3 bases, J lost 9 bases, and 18 bases lay in between. The germline V gene encodes CDR1 KGHSH and CDR2 LQKENI. Here the CDR3 reads CASSPREGERFSPLHF. DNA for the CDR3: TGTGCCAGCTCACCCCGGGAAGGGGAGAGGTTTTCACCCCTCCACTTT.

This clone occurred a few times. This sequence joins TRBV6-1 and TRBJ2-2, with 8 bases aligning to TRBD2. Germline loops: CDR1 MNHNS, CDR2 SASEGT. V trimming: 4 bases; J trimming: 6 bases; junction bases outside the gene matches: 13. The CDR3 is made up of 17 amino acids. The CDR3 is CASSGHTGGPQAGELFF. CDR3 DNA sequence: TGTGCCAGCAGTGGTCATACGGGAGGGCCCCAGGCCGGGGAGCTGTTTTTT.

The DNA for the CDR3 is TGTGCCAGCAGCTTTGGAGTGGAGCAGTACTTC. Amino acids: CASSFGVEQYF. J is TRBJ2-7 and V is TRBV7-8; D is uncertain. The V gene's germline CDR1 is SGHVS and CDR2 FQNEAQ. The CDR3 is 11 amino acids. V lost 3 bases, J lost 7 bases, and 7 bases lay in between.

The chain uses TRBV19 and TRBJ1-6; unclear D gene. The CDR3 runs to 14 residues. Trimming took off 3 bases at V and 5 bases at J, with 8 bases between the two ends. In germline, CDR1 is LNHDA, CDR2 SQIVND (reference sequence). In nucleotides, the CDR3 is TGTGCCAGTAGTATGTCCCGAGATAATTCACCCCTCCACTTT. It specifies CASSMSRDNSPLHF.

V and J are TRBV18 and TRBJ1-1; weak D call: TRBD1 (5 bases). With 8 bases removed from V and 1 base from J, the gap between germline ends came to 17 bases. This CDR3 spans 15 amino acids. CDR1 KGHSH and CDR2 LQKENI come from the germline V gene. The CDR3 sequence is CASTPTDSPNTEAFF. The CDR3 nucleotides are TGTGCCAGCACTCCGACAGATTCCCCGAACACTGAAGCTTTCTTT.

The J gene is TRBJ2-2, the V gene TRBV7-9; 7 bases align to TRBD1. The CDR3 runs to 14 residues. Germline-derived CDR1 and CDR2 are SEHNR and FQNEAQ (reference sequence). The ends lost 10 bases at V and 7 bases at J; junction bases unmatched: 12. CDR3: CATSWTGQSGELFF. CDR3 nucleotides: TGTGCCACCTCCTGGACAGGTCAAAGCGGGGAGCTGTTTTTT. The variable domain in full, completed from reference TRBV7-9 and TRBJ2-2, reads DTGVSQNPRHKITKRGQNVTFRCDPISEHNRLYWYRQTLGQGPEFLTYFQNEAQLEKSRLLSDRFSAERPKGSFSTLEIQRTEQGDSAMYLCATSWTGQSGELFFGEGSRLTVL.